This T cell receptor (beta chain) was obtained from a study of lymphopenia after photon versus proton radiotherapy. This clone has just a few counts. Sequencing used immunoSEQ multiplex PCR; TCRdb keeps in-frame clones, though not all of them. The sample lists about 45,000 clones, about 85% occurring once. Per germline, CDR1 SGHNT and CDR2 YENEEA. This CDR3 is built from 16 residues. After removal of 2 bases from V and 8 bases from J, the junction contained 11 bases not matched to a gene. This clonotype originated in a man aged 35 to 55 with gastric cancer. The chain combines TRBV11-3 with TRBJ1-1, with 10 positions matching TRBD1. Sequencing used peripheral blood, obtained from a patient treated with photon-based radiotherapy. This CDR3 reads CASSLTGRTGGHEAFF. The CDR3, as DNA: TGTGCCAGCAGCTTAACGGGAAGGACAGGGGGACACGAAGCTTTCTTT.